The 22 T cell receptor beta chains below were found in one sample sequenced in a study of blood T cell repertoires in COVID-19. Sequencing used immunoSEQ multiplex PCR; TCRdb keeps in-frame clones, though not all of them. Among about 120,000 clones listed, about 78% were seen once. The source material was peripheral blood. Every receptor here comes from a man between 70 and 80 years old with acute or convalescent COVID-19.

The DNA for the CDR3 is TGTGCCAGCAGCCGGGACAGGGTGGGTGTTCAGCCCCAGCATTTT. Protein sequence: CASSRDRVGVQPQHF. The chain links TRBV7-2 to TRBJ1-5, with 9 bases aligning to TRBD1. The CDR3 totals 15 residues. From germline, CDR1 is SGHTA and CDR2 FQGNSA. J was trimmed by 6 bases and V by 5 bases; bases with no gene match: 8.

This rearrangement joins TRBV7-2 to TRBJ2-3; TRBD2 might be the D (6 bases). V shed 5 bases and J shed 0 bases, with 15 bases lying between them. The length of the CDR3 is 16 residues. The germline V gene encodes CDR1 SGHTA and CDR2 FQGNSA. The CDR3 loop is CASSLGTDTSTDTQYF. CDR3 nucleotides: TGTGCCAGCAGCCTAGGGACTGATACTAGCACAGATACGCAGTATTTT.

The CDR3 DNA sequence: TGTGCCAGCAGCTTAGTCCGCGGGGGCATCCTTACGCAAGAGACCCAGTACTTC. The encoded protein is CASSLVRGGILTQETQYF. The chain combines TRBV7-8 with TRBJ2-5, with TRBD2 as a possible D gene (7 bases). The CDR3 runs to 18 residues. The V gene's germline CDR1 is SGHVS and CDR2 FQNEAQ. Trimming shortened V by 1 base and J by 2 bases, and 20 bases separated the two germline ends.

The CDR3 here is CSVVVQANEKLFF. The CDR3 region has the DNA TGCAGCGTTGTGGTACAGGCCAATGAAAAACTGTTTTTT. The chain employs TRBV29-1 and TRBJ1-4, with D maybe TRBD1 (5 bases). CDR3 length equals 13 residues. Per germline, CDR1 SQVTM and CDR2 ANQGSEA. The germline V and J ends were trimmed by 4 bases and 5 bases, with 11 bases remaining between them.

This rearrangement joins TRBV4-3 to TRBJ2-1, with D hard to call. Trimming cost V 1 base and J 8 bases, with 12 bases left between them. CDR3 length: 14 residues. CDR1 and CDR2 (germline): LGHNA, YSLEER. The CDR3: CASSQGRAEDEQFF. Here the CDR3 DNA reads TGCGCCAGCAGCCAAGGGCGAGCTGAGGATGAGCAGTTCTTC.

The chain links TRBV25-1 to TRBJ1-5, with D perhaps TRBD1 (5 bases). V lost 7 bases and J lost 7, with 14 bases in between. Germline V gene sequence: CDR1 MGHDK, CDR2 SYGVNS. The CDR3 consists of 13 residues. CDR3 region: CASKGAEGQPQHF. Written as DNA, the CDR3 is TGTGCCAGCAAAGGGGCAGAAGGCCAGCCCCAGCATTTT.

The chain carries TRBV6-2 or TRBV6-3 and TRBJ2-7; 7 bases are a match to TRBD2. Per germline, CDR1 MNHEY and CDR2 SVGEGT. The CDR3 covers 15 residues. V was clipped by 3 bases and J by 3 bases; unmatched bases: 8. The CDR3 loop is CASSYLSGFNYEQYF. The CDR3 DNA reads TGTGCCAGCAGTTATCTTAGCGGGTTCAACTACGAGCAGTACTTC.

The V and J genes are TRBV7-2 and TRBJ1-1; D ambiguous. The CDR3 has 14 residues. The germline V and J ends were trimmed by 2 bases and 1 base, with 8 bases remaining between them. CDR1 is SGHTA, CDR2 FQGNSA, per germline. The CDR3 loop is CASSLYGENTEAFF. The CDR3 DNA follows: TGTGCCAGCAGCTTATACGGTGAGAACACTGAAGCTTTCTTT.

This chain links TRBV5-1 with TRBJ1-2; 7 bases fit TRBD1. The germline V gene encodes CDR1 SGHRS and CDR2 YFSETQ. The CDR3 loop spans 16 amino acids. V shed 4 bases and J 1 base; nucleotides not matched to a gene: 10. The CDR3 region is CASSLSGTVDNYGYTF. The CDR3 DNA follows: TGCGCCAGCAGCCTCTCCGGGACAGTCGATAACTATGGCTACACCTTC.

The chain combines TRBV4-1 with TRBJ2-5; D gene unclear. The CDR3 consists of 15 residues. Trimming stripped 0 bases from V and 4 bases from J, with 12 bases between. Germline lookup yields CDR1 MGHRA and CDR2 YSYEKL. DNA of the CDR3: TGCGCCAGCAGCCAAGATTACTGGAGAATAGAGACCCAGTACTTC. Encoded protein: CASSQDYWRIETQYF.

The chain combines TRBV4-1 with TRBJ2-1, with 7 bases aligning to TRBD1. The trim removed 0 bases at V and 8 bases at J, leaving 16 bases unmatched. The length of the CDR3 is 18 residues. The germline CDR1 and CDR2 sequences are MGHRA and YSYEKL. CDR3 residues: CASSQDGSRQGWTDEQFF. Written as DNA, the CDR3 is TGCGCCAGCAGCCAAGATGGTTCGCGACAGGGCTGGACCGATGAGCAGTTCTTC.

The chain carries TRBV23-1 and TRBJ2-7, with TRBD1 matching over 9 bases. TRBV23-1 is known as an ORF, though its function is uncertain. Trimming cost V 3 bases and J 7 bases; bases outside gene matches: 10. The CDR3 length is 15 residues. CDR3 sequence (DNA): TGCGCCAGCAGTCACATGCGGGACAGGGCTGAAGAGCAGTACTTC. This translates into CASSHMRDRAEEQYF.

This chain uses TRBV7-9 with TRBJ2-7; 8 nucleotides align to TRBD2. The CDR3 length is 14 residues. The germline V gene has CDR1 SEHNR and CDR2 FQNEAQ (reference sequence). Unmatched junction bases numbered 4, after V lost 6 bases and J lost 0 bases. The CDR3 loop is CASREGTSSYEQYF. The DNA of the CDR3 is TGTGCCAGCAGAGAGGGGACTAGCTCCTACGAGCAGTACTTC.

The gene calls are TRBV18 and TRBJ1-1, with D uncertain. The CDR3 runs to 13 residues. The germline CDR1 and CDR2 sequences are KGHSH and LQKENI. Trimming stripped 2 bases from V and 6 bases from J, with 10 bases between. The CDR3 is CASSPAVFSEAFF. In nucleotides, the CDR3 is TGTGCCAGCTCACCAGCGGTCTTCTCTGAAGCTTTCTTT.

The chain couples TRBV5-1 to TRBJ2-5; TRBD1 aligns across 8 bases. This CDR3 contains 16 residues. The J segment lost 5 bases and the V segment lost 4 bases, leaving 13 bases of the junction unmatched. Germline CDR1 is SGHRS and CDR2 is YFSETQ. The CDR3 here is CASSLKGQVELETQYF. The CDR3 bases are TGCGCCAGCAGCCTAAAGGGACAGGTTGAATTGGAGACCCAGTACTTC. Using reference TRBV5-1 and TRBJ2-5 for the parts outside the CDR3, the full variable domain is KAGVTQTPRYLIKTRGQQVTLSCSPISGHRSVSWYQQTPGQGLQFLFEYFSETQRNKGNFPGRFSGRQFSNSRSEMNVSTLELGDSALYLCASSLKGQVELETQYFGPGTRLLVL.

The J gene is TRBJ2-5, the V gene TRBV2; 15 nucleotides align to TRBD2. CDR1 is SNHLY, CDR2 FYNNEI, per germline. Trimming removed 9 bases from V and 5 bases from J; junction bases left unmatched: 4. CDR3 length: 14 residues. CDR3 coding DNA: TGTGCCAGTGGACTAGCGGGGGGGCCGGAGACCCAGTACTTC. Protein sequence: CASGLAGGPETQYF.

About this clone itself: The same CDR3 also results from other DNA sequences found in this sample. J is TRBJ1-1 and V is TRBV5-1, with 8 nucleotides matching TRBD1. The CDR3 is made up of 15 amino acids. The V segment lost 5 bases and the J segment 6 bases; nucleotides outside the gene matches: 12. CDR1 is SGHRS, CDR2 YFSETQ, per germline. CDR3 region: CASSLRSGGSAEAFF. Here the CDR3 DNA reads TGCGCCAGCAGTTTGAGGTCAGGGGGCTCTGCTGAAGCTTTCTTT.

V usage is TRBV12-5 and J usage is TRBJ2-2; 7 bases align to TRBD1. The germline CDR1 and CDR2 sequences are LGHNT and FRNRAP. J gave up 1 base and V 3 bases, and 8 bases lay outside the gene matches. This CDR3 comprises 17 residues. The CDR3 DNA reads as TGTGCTAGTGGTTTTCTTAGGACAGGAGTGAACACCGGGGAGCTGTTTTTT. Amino acid sequence: CASGFLRTGVNTGELFF.

The CDR3 nucleotides are TGTGCCAGCAGCCGGGCCGGGACAGGGGGCACAGATACGCAGTATTTT. The encoded protein is CASSRAGTGGTDTQYF. The chain is built from TRBV3-1 (or the pseudogene TRBV3-2) and TRBJ2-3, with TRBD1 identical over 10 bases. The CDR3 covers 16 residues. Germline V gives CDR1 LGHDT, CDR2 YNNKEL (reference sequence). Trimming at V came to 4 bases and at J to 1 base, leaving 5 bases not matched to a gene.

Only one count was recorded for this clone. The chain has TRBV6-5 and TRBJ2-5, with D perhaps TRBD1 (8 bases). Germline V lookup: CDR1 MNHEY, CDR2 SVGAGI. Trimming removed 7 bases from V and 3 bases from J, with 15 bases in between. The CDR3 is 14 residues long. The CDR3 DNA follows: TGTGCCAGCACCGATACAGGGGGGGAAGAGACCCAGTACTTC. It specifies CASTDTGGEETQYF.

The V and J genes are TRBV4-3 and TRBJ1-2; D gene unclear. Trimming took off 0 bases at V and 4 bases at J, with 9 bases between the two ends. The CDR3 is 14 residues long. Looked up from germline, CDR1 is LGHNA and CDR2 is YSLEER. CDR3 in DNA: TGCGCCAGCAGCCAAGATTTCCAATTCTATGGCTACACCTTC. Amino acids: CASSQDFQFYGYTF.

V usage is TRBV10-3 and J usage is TRBJ2-3; D ambiguous. In germline, CDR1 is ENHRY, CDR2 SYGVKD. V gave up 8 bases and J gave up 1 base, with 10 bases separating them. This CDR3 is built from 13 residues. Here the CDR3 reads CAISPSGTDTQYF. The CDR3 DNA reads as TGTGCCATCTCTCCCAGCGGCACAGATACGCAGTATTTT.